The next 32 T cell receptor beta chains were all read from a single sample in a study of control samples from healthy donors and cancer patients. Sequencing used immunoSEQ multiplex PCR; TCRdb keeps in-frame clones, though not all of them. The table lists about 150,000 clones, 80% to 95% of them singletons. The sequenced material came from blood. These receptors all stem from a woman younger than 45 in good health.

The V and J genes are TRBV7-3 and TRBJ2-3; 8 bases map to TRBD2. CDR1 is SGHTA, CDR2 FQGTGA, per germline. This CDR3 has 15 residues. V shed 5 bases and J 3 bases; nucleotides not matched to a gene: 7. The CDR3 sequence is CASSPGTRETDTQYF. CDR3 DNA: TGTGCCAGCAGCCCCGGGACTAGAGAGACAGATACGCAGTATTTT. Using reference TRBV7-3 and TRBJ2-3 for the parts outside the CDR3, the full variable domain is GAGVSQTPSNKVTEKGKYVELRCDPISGHTALYWYRQSLGQGPEFLIYFQGTGAADDSGLPNDRFFAVRPEGSVSTLKIQRTERGDSAVYLCASSPGTRETDTQYFGPGTRLTVL.

CDR3 sequence (DNA): TGCGCCAGCAGCTTCGGCTCGTCCCGTGAGCAGTACTTC. Its translation: CASSFGSSREQYF. V usage is TRBV5-1 and J usage is TRBJ2-7; the D is unclear. Germline V gene sequence: CDR1 SGHRS, CDR2 YFSETQ. The CDR3 contains 13 residues. Deletions cut 2 bases from V and 7 bases from J, with 13 bases between. The whole variable domain, remainder taken from reference TRBV5-1 and TRBJ2-7, is KAGVTQTPRYLIKTRGQQVTLSCSPISGHRSVSWYQQTPGQGLQFLFEYFSETQRNKGNFPGRFSGRQFSNSRSEMNVSTLELGDSALYLCASSFGSSREQYFGPGTRLTVT.

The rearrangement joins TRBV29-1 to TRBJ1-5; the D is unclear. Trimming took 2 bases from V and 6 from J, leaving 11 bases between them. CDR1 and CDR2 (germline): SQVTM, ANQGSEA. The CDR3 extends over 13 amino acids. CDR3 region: CSVEMSPGQPQHF. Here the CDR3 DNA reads TGCAGCGTTGAAATGTCGCCCGGTCAGCCCCAGCATTTT.

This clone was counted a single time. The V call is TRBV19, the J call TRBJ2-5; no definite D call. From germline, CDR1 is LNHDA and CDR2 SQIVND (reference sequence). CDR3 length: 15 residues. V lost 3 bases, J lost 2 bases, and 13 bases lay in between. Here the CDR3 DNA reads TGTGCCAGTAGTATTGCAGCGACAATACAAGAGACCCAGTACTTC. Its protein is CASSIAATIQETQYF. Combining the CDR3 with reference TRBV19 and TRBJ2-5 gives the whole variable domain DGGITQSPKYLFRKEGQNVTLSCEQNLNHDAMYWYRQDPGQGLRLIYYSQIVNDFQKGDIAEGYSVSREKKESFPLTVTSAQKNPTAFYLCASSIAATIQETQYFGPGTRLLVL.

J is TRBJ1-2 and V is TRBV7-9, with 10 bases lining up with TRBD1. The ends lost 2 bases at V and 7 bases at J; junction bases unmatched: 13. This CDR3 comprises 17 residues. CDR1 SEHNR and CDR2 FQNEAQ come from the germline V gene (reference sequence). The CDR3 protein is CASSLPAKTGGFGGYTF. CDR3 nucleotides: TGTGCCAGCAGCTTACCCGCGAAGACAGGGGGCTTCGGTGGCTACACCTTC.

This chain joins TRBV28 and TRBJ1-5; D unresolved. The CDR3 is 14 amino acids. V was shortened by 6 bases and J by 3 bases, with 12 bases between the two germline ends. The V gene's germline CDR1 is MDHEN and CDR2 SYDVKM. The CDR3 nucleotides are TGTGCCAGCAGCTCCGGAGGGAACAATCAGCCCCAGCATTTT. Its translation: CASSSGGNNQPQHF. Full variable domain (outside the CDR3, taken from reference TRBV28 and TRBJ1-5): DVKVTQSSRYLVKRTGEKVFLECVQDMDHENMFWYRQDPGLGLRLIYFSYDVKMKEKGDIPEGYSVSREKKERFSLILESASTNQTSMYLCASSSGGNNQPQHFGDGTRLSIL.

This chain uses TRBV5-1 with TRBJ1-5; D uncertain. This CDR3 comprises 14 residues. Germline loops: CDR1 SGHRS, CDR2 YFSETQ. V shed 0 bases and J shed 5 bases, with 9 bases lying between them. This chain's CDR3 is CASSLVGGDQPQHF. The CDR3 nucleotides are TGCGCCAGCAGCTTGGTAGGCGGTGATCAGCCCCAGCATTTT.

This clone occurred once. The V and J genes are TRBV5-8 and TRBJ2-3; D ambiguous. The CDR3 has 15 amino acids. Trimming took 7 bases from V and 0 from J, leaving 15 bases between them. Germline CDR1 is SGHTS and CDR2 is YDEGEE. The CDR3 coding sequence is TGTGCCAGCTTCGGTATGGGCCTAAGCACAGATACGCAGTATTTT. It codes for CASFGMGLSTDTQYF.

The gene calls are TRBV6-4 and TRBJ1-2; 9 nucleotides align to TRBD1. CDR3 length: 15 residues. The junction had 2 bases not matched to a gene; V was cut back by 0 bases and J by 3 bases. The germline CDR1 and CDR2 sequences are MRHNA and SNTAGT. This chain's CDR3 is CASSDSGTGYYGYTF. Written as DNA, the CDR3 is TGTGCCAGCAGTGACTCCGGGACAGGGTACTATGGCTACACCTTC.

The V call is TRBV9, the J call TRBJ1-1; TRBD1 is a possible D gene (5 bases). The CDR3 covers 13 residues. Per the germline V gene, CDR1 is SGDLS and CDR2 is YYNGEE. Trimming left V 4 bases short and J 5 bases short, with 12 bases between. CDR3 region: CASSHGGWTEAFF. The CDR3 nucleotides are TGTGCCAGCAGCCACGGGGGTTGGACTGAAGCTTTCTTT.

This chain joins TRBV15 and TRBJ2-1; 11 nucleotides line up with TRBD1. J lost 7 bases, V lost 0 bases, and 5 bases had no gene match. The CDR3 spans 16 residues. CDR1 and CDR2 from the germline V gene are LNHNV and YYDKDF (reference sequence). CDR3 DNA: TGTGCCACCAGCAGAGAGGACAGGGGGCGTGGGAATGAGCAGTTCTTC. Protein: CATSREDRGRGNEQFF. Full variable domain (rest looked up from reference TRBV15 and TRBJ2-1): DAMVIQNPRYQVTQFGKPVTLSCSQTLNHNVMYWYQQKSSQAPKLLFHYYDKDFNNEADTPDNFQSRRPNTSFCFLDIRSPGLGDTAMYLCATSREDRGRGNEQFFGPGTRLTVL.

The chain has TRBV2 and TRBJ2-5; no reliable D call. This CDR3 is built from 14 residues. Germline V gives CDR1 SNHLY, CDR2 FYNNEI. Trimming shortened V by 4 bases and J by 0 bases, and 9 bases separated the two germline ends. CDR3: CASSVGSYQETQYF. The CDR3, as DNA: TGTGCCAGCAGTGTAGGCAGCTACCAAGAGACCCAGTACTTC.

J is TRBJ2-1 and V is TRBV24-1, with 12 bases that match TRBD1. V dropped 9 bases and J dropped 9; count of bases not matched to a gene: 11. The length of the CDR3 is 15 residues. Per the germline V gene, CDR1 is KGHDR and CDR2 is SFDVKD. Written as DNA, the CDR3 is TGTGCCACCCTCAGTCCCGGGACAGGGGGCGGTGAGCAGTTCTTC. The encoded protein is CATLSPGTGGGEQFF.

CDR3 region: CASSLSSRTGGGGAAFF. CDR3 in DNA: TGTGCCAGCAGTTTATCGTCTCGGACAGGGGGCGGAGGAGCTGCTTTCTTT. J is TRBJ1-1 and V is TRBV27, with 11 bases that match TRBD1. Germline loops: CDR1 MNHEY, CDR2 SMNVEV (reference sequence). CDR3 length: 17 amino acids. V lost 0 bases, J lost 11 bases, and 14 bases stayed unmatched.

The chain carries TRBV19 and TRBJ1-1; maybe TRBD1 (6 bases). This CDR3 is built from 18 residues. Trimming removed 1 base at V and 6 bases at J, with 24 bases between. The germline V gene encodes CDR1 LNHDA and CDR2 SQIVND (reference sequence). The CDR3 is CASSIGLIYRALEPEAFF. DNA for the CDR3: TGTGCCAGTAGTATAGGCTTAATATACAGGGCACTCGAGCCTGAAGCTTTCTTT.

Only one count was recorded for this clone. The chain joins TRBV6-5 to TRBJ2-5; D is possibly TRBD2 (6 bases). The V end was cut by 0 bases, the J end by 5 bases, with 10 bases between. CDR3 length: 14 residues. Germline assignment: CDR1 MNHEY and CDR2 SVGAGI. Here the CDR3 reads CASSYSGGWETQYF. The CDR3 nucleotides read TGTGCCAGCAGTTACTCGGGAGGTTGGGAGACCCAGTACTTC.

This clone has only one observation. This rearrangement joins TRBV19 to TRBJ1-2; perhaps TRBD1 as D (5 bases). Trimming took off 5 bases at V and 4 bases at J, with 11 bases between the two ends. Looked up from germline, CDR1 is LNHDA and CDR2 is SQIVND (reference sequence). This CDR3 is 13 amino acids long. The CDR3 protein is CASSVDRGYGYTF. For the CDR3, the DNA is TGTGCCAGTAGTGTTGACAGAGGCTATGGCTACACCTTC.

The CDR3 sequence: CASSMGGLHEQYF. The CDR3, as DNA: TGTGCCAGTAGTATGGGGGGTCTCCACGAGCAGTACTTC. This chain joins TRBV19 and TRBJ2-7; the D gene is possibly TRBD2 (6 bases). This CDR3 spans 13 amino acids. V was trimmed by 3 bases and J by 5 bases, leaving 11 bases between them. Looked up from germline, CDR1 is LNHDA and CDR2 is SQIVND (reference sequence).

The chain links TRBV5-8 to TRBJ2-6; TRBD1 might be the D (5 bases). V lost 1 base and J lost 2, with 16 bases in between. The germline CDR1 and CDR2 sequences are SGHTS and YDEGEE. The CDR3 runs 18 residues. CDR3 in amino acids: CASSLLPGSLPGANVLTF. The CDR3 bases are TGTGCCAGCAGCTTGTTGCCAGGGTCCCTACCTGGGGCCAACGTCCTGACTTTC.

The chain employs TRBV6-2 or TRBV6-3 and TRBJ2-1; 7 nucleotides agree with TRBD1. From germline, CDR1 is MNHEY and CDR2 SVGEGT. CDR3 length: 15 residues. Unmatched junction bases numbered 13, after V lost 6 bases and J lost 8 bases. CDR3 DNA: TGTGCCAGCAGCTTCACAGGGGTCTCGCCCGATGAGCAGTTCTTC. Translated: CASSFTGVSPDEQFF.

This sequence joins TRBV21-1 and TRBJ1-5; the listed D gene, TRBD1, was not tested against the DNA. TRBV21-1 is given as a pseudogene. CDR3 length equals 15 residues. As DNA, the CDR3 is TGTGCCAGCAGCCTTGGGGGCAGGGGTGGGCAGCCCCAGCATTTT. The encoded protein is CASSLGGRGGQPQHF.

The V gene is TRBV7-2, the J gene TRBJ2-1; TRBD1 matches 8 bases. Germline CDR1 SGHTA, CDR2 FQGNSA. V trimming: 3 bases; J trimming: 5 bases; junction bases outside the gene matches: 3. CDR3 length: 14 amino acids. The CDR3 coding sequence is TGTGCCAGCAGCTTGGACAGGGCTGACAATGAGCAGTTCTTC. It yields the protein CASSLDRADNEQFF.

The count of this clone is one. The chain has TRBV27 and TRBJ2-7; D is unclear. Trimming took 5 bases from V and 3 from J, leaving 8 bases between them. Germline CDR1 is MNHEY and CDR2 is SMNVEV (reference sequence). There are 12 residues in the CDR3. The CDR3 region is CASSLNLYEQYF. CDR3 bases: TGTGCCAGCAGTCTCAACCTCTACGAGCAGTACTTC.

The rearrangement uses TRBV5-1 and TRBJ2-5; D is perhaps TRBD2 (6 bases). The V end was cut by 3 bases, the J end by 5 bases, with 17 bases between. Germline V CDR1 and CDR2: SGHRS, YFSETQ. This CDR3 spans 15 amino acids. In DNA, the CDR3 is TGCGCCAGCAGCTCAAGACGCGGGGCGCCGGAGACCCAGTACTTC. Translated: CASSSRRGAPETQYF.

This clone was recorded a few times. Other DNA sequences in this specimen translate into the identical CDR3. The CDR3: CASSLTGSTDTQYF. The CDR3 DNA reads as TGTGCCAGCAGCTTAACCGGTAGCACAGATACGCAGTATTTT. V is TRBV7-3 and J is TRBJ2-3, with D uncertain. V lost 0 bases and J lost 0, with 4 bases in between. Per germline, CDR1 SGHTA and CDR2 FQGTGA. The CDR3 length is 14 residues.

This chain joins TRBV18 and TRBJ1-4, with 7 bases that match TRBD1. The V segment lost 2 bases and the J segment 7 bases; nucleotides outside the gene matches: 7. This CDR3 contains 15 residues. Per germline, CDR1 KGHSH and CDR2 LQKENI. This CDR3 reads CASSPSTAGGEKLFF. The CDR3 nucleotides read TGTGCCAGCTCACCAAGTACGGCAGGGGGTGAAAAACTGTTTTTT. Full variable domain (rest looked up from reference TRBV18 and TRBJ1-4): NAGVMQNPRHLVRRRGQEARLRCSPMKGHSHVYWYRQLPEEGLKFMVYLQKENIIDESGMPKERFSAEFPKEGPSILRIQQVVRGDSAAYFCASSPSTAGGEKLFFGSGTQLSVL.

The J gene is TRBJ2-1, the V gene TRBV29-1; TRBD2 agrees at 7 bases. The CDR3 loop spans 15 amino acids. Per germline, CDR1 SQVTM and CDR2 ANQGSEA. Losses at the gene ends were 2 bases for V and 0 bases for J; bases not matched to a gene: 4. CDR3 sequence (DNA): TGCAGCGTTGAATTAGCGGGTAGCTCCTACAATGAGCAGTTCTTC. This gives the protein CSVELAGSSYNEQFF.

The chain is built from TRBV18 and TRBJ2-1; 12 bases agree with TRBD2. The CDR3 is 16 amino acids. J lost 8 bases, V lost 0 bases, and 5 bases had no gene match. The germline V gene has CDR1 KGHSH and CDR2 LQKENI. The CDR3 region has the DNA TGTGCCAGCTCACCACCGACTAGCGGGAGTGTCTATGAGCAGTTCTTC. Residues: CASSPPTSGSVYEQFF.

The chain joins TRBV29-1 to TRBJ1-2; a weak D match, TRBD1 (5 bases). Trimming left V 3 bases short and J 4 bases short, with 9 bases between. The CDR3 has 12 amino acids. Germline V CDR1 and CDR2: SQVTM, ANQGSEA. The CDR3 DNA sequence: TGCAGCGTTGAGCAGGGAGGCTATGGCTACACCTTC. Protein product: CSVEQGGYGYTF.

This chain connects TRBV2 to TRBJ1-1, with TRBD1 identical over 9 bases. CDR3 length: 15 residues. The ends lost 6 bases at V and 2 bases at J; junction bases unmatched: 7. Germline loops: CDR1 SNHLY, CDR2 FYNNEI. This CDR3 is CASRVDRGLNTEAFF. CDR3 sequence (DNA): TGTGCCAGCAGGGTGGACAGGGGCCTTAACACTGAAGCTTTCTTT. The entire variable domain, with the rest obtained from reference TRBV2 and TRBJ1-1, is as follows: EPEVTQTPSHQVTQMGQEVILRCVPISNHLYFYWYRQILGQKVEFLVSFYNNEISEKSEIFDDQFSVERPDGSNFTLKIRSTKLEDSAMYFCASRVDRGLNTEAFFGQGTRLTVV.

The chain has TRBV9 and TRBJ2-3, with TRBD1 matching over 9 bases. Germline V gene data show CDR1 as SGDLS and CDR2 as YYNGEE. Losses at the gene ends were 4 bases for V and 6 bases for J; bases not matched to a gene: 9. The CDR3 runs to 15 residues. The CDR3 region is CASSPPGTGHDTQYF. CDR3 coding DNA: TGTGCCAGCAGCCCCCCCGGGACAGGGCACGATACGCAGTATTTT.

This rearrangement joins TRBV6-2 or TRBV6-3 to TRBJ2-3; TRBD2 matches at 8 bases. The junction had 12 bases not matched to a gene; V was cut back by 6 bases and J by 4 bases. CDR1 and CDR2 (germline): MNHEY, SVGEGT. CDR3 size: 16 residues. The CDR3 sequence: CASSQSGSFVSDTQYF. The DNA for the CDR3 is TGTGCCAGCAGCCAAAGCGGGAGTTTTGTATCAGATACGCAGTATTTT.